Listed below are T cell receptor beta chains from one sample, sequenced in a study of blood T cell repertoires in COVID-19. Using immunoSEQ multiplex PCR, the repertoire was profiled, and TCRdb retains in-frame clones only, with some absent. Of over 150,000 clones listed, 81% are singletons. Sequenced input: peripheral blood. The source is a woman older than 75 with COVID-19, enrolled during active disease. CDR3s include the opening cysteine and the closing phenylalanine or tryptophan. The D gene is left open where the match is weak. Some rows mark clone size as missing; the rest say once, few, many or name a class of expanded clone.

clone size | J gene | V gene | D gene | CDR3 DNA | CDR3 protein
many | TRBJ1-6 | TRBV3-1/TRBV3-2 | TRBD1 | TGTGCCAGCAGCCAAGATAGGACAGGGGGTTCACCCCTCCACTTT | CASSQDRTGGSPLHF
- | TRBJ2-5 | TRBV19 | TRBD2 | TGTGCCAGTAGTATGGGGGGGGGAGAGACCCAGTACTTC | CASSMGGGETQYF
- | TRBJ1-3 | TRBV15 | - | TGTGCCACCGAGGGCGGAGGACCCCTCTCTGGAAACACCATATATTTT | CATEGGGPLSGNTIYF
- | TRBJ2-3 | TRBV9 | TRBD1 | TGTGCCAGCGCTACAGGGGGCGGCACAGATACGCAGTATTTT | CASATGGGTDTQYF
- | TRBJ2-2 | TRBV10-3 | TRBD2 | TGTGCCATCAGACCGGGACTAGCAGAAACCGGGGAGCTGTTTTTT | CAIRPGLAETGELFF
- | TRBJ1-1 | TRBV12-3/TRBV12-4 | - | TGTGCCACCAGGGCGGTTTGGGCTGAAGCTTTCTTT | CATRAVWAEAFF
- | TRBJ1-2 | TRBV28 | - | TGTGCCAGCAAGGAGACAGCTAACTATGGCTACACCTTC | CASKETANYGYTF
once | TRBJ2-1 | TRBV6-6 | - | TGTGCCAGCAGTTACTCTGGGGTGGACAGTGAGCAGTTCTTC | CASSYSGVDSEQFF
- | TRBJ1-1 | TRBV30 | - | TGTGCCTGGGACAGAACCCCTCAGAACACTGAAGCTTTCTTT | CAWDRTPQNTEAFF
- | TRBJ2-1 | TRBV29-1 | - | TGCAGCGTTGTCGGCAGGGACGGGAGCTCCTACAATGAGCAGTTCTTC | CSVVGRDGSSYNEQFF
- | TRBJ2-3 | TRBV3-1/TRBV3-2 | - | TGTGCCAGCAGCCTCACCTTTAGCGGAACGCAGTATTTT | CASSLTFSGTQYF
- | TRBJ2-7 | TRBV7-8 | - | TGTGCCAGCAGCTTAGGGGAGTACGAGCAGTACTTC | CASSLGEYEQYF
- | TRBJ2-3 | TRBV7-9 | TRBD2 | TGTGCCAGCAGCTTACGTAGCGGGAGTGCGGCAGATACGCAGTATTTT | CASSLRSGSAADTQYF
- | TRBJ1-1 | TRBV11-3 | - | TGTGCCAGCAGCTTAGTGGCAGTTAACACTGAAGCTTTCTTT | CASSLVAVNTEAFF
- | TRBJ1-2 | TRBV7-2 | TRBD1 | TGTGCCAGCAGCTTCACAGGGGGGCGGGACTATGGCTACACCTTC | CASSFTGGRDYGYTF
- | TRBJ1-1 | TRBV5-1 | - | TGCGCCAGCAGCTTGGAAACGGTGGGGGGCACTGAAGCTTTCTTT | CASSLETVGGTEAFF
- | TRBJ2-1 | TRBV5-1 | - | TGCGCCAGCAGCTTGGTGCCAATGCGGGGATCCTACAATGAGCAGTTCTTC | CASSLVPMRGSYNEQFF
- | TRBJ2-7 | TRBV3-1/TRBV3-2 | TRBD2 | TGTGCCAGCAGCCTGAACGGGAGGAGAGGTGGCGAGCAGTACTTC | CASSLNGRRGGEQYF
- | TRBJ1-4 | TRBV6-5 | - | TGTGCCAGCAGTACAGGCGGGACTGAAAAACTGTTTTTT | CASSTGGTEKLFF
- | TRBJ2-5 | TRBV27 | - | TGTGCCAGCAGTCTTCGGGGACTGTCACAAGAGACCCAGTACTTC | CASSLRGLSQETQYF
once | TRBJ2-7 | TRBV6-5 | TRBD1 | TGTGCCAGCAGAGAGGGGACAGCTTTCTACTACGAGCAGTACTTC | CASREGTAFYYEQYF
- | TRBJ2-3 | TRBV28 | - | TGTGCCAGCATCCCCCTGGGACAACAGGGAGTCTCCACAGATACGCAGTATTTT | CASIPLGQQGVSTDTQYF
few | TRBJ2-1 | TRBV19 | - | TGTGCCAGTAGGGGGGGGCGGCTAGCGGTTAGCTCCTACAATGAGCAGTTCTTC | CASRGGRLAVSSYNEQFF
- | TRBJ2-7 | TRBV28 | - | TGTGCCAGCAGTAGGCCGGGAGTCTCAGGGGAGCAGTACTTC | CASSRPGVSGEQYF
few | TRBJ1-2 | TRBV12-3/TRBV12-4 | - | TGTGCCAGCAGTTTAGGAGATGGCTACACCTTC | CASSLGDGYTF
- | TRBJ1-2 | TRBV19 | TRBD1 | TGTGCCAGTAGTTTGCGGACAGGGAGTGGCTACACCTTC | CASSLRTGSGYTF
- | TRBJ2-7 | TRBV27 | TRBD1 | TGTGCCAGCAGTCGAACAGGGGGCGGGGGTTACGAGCAGTACTTC | CASSRTGGGGYEQYF
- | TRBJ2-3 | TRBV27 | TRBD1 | TGTGCCAGCAGAATACTCGGGACAGGTCGCACAGATACGCAGTATTTT | CASRILGTGRTDTQYF
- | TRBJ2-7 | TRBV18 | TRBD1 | TGTGCCAGCTCGGGCGGACAGGGCTACGAGCAGTACTTC | CASSGGQGYEQYF
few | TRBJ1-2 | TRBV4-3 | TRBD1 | TGCGCCAGCAGCCAAGTTTCAGGGGGAGAGGATGGCTACACCTTC | CASSQVSGGEDGYTF
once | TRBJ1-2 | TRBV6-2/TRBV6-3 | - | TGTGCCAGCAGTTACTCCCAGGACTATAACTATGGCTACACCTTC | CASSYSQDYNYGYTF
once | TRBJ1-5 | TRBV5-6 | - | TGTGCCAGCAGCTTGGTTCCCGGTCAGCCCCAGCATTTT | CASSLVPGQPQHF
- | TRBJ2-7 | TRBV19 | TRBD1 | TGTGCCAGTAGTACTACAGGGGGCATCTACGAGCAGTACTTC | CASSTTGGIYEQYF
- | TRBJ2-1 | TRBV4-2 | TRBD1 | TGTGCCAGCAGCCCCGAACCGGGACAGGGGGGCAATGAGCAGTTCTTC | CASSPEPGQGGNEQFF
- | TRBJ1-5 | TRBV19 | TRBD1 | TGTGCCAGTAGTCCCTGGACAGGGAGAAGCAATCAGCCCCAGCATTTT | CASSPWTGRSNQPQHF
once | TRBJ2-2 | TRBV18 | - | TGTGCCAGCTCACCTGCTGAGCGGGCGACCGGGGAGCTGTTTTTT | CASSPAERATGELFF
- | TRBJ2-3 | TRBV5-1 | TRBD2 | TGCGCCAGCAGCGCGGGACTAGCGGGAGGGGGGACAGATACGCAGTATTTT | CASSAGLAGGGTDTQYF
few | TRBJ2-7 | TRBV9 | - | TGTGCCAGCAGCGTAGGCAACGGCTACGAGCAGTACTTC | CASSVGNGYEQYF
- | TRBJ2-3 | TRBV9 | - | TGTGCCAGCAGGCCAGGGTGGAACACAGATACGCAGTATTTT | CASRPGWNTDTQYF
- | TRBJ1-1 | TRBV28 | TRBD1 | TGTGCCAGCAGTCGAACAGGGGGTTTCTTGAACACTGAAGCTTTCTTT | CASSRTGGFLNTEAFF
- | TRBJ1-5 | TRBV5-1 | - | TGCGCCAGCAGCTTGCAGGGCCCTCAGCCCCAGCATTTT | CASSLQGPQPQHF
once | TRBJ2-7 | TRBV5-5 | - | TGTGCCAGCAGCCGAGGGACAATGTCCGAGCAGTACTTC | CASSRGTMSEQYF